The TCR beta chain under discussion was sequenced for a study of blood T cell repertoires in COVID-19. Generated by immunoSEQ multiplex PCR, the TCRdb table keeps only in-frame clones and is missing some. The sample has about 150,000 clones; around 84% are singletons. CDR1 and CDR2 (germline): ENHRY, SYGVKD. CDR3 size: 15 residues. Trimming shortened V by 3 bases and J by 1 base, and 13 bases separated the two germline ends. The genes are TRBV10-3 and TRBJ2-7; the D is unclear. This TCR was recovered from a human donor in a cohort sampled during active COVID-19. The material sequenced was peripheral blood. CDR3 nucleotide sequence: TGTGCCATCAGTGAAGTTGCGAATCCTTCCTACGAGCAGTACTTC. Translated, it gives CAISEVANPSYEQYF.